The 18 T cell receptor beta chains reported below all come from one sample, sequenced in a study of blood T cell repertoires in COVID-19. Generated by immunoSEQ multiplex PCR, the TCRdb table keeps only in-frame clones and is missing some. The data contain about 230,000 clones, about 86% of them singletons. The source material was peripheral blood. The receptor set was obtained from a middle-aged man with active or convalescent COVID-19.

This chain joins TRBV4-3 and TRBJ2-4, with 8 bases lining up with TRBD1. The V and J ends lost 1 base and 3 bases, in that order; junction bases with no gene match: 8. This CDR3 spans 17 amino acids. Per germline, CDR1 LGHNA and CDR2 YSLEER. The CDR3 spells CASSQGTGRQVKNIQYF. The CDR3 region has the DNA TGCGCCAGCAGCCAAGGGACAGGGCGTCAGGTCAAAAACATTCAGTACTTC.

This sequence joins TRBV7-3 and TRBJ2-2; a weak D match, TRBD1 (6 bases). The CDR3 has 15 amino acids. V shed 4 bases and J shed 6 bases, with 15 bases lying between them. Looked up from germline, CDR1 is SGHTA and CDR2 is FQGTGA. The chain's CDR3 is CASSSNRDRAGELFF. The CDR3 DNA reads TGTGCCAGCAGCTCGAACAGGGATCGAGCCGGGGAGCTGTTTTTT.

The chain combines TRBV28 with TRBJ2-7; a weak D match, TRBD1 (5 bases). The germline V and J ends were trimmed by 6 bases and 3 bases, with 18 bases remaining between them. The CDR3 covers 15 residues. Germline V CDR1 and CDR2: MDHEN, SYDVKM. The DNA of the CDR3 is TGTGCCAGCAGGCCCCTCCCAGGGCAGAGCTACGAGCAGTACTTC. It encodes CASRPLPGQSYEQYF. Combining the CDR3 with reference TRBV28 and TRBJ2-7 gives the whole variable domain DVKVTQSSRYLVKRTGEKVFLECVQDMDHENMFWYRQDPGLGLRLIYFSYDVKMKEKGDIPEGYSVSREKKERFSLILESASTNQTSMYLCASRPLPGQSYEQYFGPGTRLTVT.

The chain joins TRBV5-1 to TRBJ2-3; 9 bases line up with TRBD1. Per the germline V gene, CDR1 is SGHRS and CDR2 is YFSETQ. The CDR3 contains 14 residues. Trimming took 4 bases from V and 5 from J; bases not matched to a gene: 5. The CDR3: CASSTRTGEDTQYF. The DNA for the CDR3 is TGCGCCAGCAGCACTCGGACAGGGGAAGATACGCAGTATTTT.

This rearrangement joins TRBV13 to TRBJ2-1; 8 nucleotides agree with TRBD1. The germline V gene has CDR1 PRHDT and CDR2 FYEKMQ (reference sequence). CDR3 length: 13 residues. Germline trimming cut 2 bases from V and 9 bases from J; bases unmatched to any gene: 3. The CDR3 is CASSLLQGGEQFF. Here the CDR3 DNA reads TGTGCCAGCAGCTTACTACAGGGGGGTGAGCAGTTCTTC.

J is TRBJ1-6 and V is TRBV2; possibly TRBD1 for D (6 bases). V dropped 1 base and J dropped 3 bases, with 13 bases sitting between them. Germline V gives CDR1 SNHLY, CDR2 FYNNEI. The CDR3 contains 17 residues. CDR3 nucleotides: TGTGCCAGCAGTGAAGGCCGGGACATTGACTATAATTCACCCCTCCACTTT. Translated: CASSEGRDIDYNSPLHF. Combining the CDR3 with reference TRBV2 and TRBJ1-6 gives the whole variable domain EPEVTQTPSHQVTQMGQEVILRCVPISNHLYFYWYRQILGQKVEFLVSFYNNEISEKSEIFDDQFSVERPDGSNFTLKIRSTKLEDSAMYFCASSEGRDIDYNSPLHFGNGTRLTVT.

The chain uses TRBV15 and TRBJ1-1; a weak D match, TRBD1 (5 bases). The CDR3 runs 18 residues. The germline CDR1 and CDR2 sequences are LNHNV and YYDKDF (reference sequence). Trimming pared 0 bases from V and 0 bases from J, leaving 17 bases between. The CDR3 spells CATSRELLGDLVNTEAFF. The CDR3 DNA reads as TGTGCCACCAGCAGAGAGCTTTTGGGGGACTTGGTGAACACTGAAGCTTTCTTT.

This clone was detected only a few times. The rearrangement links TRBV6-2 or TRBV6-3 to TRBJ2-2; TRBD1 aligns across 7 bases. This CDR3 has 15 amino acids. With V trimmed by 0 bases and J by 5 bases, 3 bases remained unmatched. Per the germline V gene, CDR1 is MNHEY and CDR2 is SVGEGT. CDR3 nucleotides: TGTGCCAGCAGTTACTCGGGGACAGTAACCGGGGAGCTGTTTTTT. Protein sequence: CASSYSGTVTGELFF.

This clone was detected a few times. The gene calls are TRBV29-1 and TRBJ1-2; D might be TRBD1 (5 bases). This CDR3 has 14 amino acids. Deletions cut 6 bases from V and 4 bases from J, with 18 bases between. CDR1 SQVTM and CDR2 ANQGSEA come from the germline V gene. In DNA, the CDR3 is TGCAGCGTCCCCAGGGAAAGCCACCCCTATGGCTACACCTTC. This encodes CSVPRESHPYGYTF.

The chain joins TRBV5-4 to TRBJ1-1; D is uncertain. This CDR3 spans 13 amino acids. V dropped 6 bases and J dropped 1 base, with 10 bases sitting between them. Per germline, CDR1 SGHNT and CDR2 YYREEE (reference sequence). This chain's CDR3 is CASTGLRNTEAFF. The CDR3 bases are TGTGCCAGCACAGGTCTTCGGAACACTGAAGCTTTCTTT.

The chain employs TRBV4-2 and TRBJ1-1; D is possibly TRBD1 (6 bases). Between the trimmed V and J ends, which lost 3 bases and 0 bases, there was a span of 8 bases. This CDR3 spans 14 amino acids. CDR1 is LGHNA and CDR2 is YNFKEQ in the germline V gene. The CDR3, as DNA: TGTGCCAGCAGCCAGGACAGAGTGAACACTGAAGCTTTCTTT. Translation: CASSQDRVNTEAFF.

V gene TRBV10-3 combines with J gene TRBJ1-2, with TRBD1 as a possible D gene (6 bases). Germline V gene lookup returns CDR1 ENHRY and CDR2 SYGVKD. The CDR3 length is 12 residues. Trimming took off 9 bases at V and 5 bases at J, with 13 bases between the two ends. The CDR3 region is CAILLQGYGYTF. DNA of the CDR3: TGTGCCATTTTGCTTCAGGGGTATGGCTACACCTTC.

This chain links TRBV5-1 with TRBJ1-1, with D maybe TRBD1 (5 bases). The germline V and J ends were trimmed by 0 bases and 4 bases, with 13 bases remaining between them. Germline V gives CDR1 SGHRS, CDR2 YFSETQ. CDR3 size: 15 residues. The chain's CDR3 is CASSLASLRATEAFF. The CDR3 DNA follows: TGCGCCAGCAGCTTGGCCTCACTCAGGGCCACTGAAGCTTTCTTT.

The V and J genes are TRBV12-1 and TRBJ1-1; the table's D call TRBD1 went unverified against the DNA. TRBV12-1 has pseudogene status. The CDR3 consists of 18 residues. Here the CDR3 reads CASSFAPLLAGPNTEAFF. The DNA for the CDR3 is TGTGCCAGCAGCTTTGCCCCCCTCCTGGCAGGGCCGAACACTGAAGCTTTCTTT.

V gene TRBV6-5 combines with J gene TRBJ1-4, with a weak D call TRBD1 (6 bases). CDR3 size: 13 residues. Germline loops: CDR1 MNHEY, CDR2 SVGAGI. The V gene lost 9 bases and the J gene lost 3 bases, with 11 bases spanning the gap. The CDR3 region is CASKTGANEKLFF. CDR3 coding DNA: TGTGCCAGTAAGACAGGCGCTAATGAAAAACTGTTTTTT.

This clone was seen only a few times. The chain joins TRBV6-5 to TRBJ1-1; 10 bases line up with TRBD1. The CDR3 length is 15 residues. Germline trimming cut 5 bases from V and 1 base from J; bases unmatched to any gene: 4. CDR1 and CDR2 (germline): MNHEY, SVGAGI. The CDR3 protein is CASSPTGGANTEAFF. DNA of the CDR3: TGTGCCAGCAGTCCGACAGGGGGCGCGAACACTGAAGCTTTCTTT.

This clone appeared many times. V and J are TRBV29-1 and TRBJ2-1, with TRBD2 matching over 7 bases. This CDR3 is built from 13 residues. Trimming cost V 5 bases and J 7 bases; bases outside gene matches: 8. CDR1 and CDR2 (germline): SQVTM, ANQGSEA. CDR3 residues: CSVWTGGKNEQFF. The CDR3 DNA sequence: TGCAGCGTTTGGACGGGGGGTAAGAATGAGCAGTTCTTC.

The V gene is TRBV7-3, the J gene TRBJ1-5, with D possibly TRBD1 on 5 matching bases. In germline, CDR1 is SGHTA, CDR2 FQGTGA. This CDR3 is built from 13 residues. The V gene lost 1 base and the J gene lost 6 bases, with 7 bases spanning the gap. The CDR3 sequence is CASSLIQGQPQHF. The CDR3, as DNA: TGTGCCAGCAGCTTAATTCAGGGTCAGCCCCAGCATTTT.